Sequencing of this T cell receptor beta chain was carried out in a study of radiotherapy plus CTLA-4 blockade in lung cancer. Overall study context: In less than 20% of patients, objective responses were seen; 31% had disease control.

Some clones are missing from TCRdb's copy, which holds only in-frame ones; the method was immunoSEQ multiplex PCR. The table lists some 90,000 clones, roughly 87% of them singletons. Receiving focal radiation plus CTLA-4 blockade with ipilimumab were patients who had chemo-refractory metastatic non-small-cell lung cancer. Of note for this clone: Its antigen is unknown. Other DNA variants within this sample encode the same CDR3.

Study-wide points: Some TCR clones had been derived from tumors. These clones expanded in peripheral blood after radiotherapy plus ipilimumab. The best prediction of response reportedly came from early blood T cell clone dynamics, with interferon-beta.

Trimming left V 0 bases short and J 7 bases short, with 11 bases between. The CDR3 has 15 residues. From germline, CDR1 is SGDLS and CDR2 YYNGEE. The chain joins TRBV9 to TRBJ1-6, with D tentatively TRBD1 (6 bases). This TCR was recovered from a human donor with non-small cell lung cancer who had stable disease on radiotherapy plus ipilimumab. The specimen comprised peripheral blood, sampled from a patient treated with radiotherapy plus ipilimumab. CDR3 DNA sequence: TGTGCCAGCAGCGTAGAGGGGGGTCTAAATTCACCCCTCCACTTT. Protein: CASSVEGGLNSPLHF.